These 12 T cell receptor beta chains share one sample of origin, sequenced in a study of cytomegalovirus exposure and HLA in healthy donors (dated by TCRdb to 2016 to 2017). The library relied on the immunoSEQ multiplex PCR assay. For the multiplex PCR, a mixture combining 60 forward primers for TCR Vbeta segments and 13 reverse primers for TCR Jbeta segments was used. TCRdb took this table from immuneACCESS and kept in-frame rearrangements with V and J called. Such tables lack part of the clones; where checked against another copy, unresolved V genes explain under half of the gap, and the rest is unexplained. The sample records 100,000 to 150,000 clones, about 80% of which are singletons. Jointly, the top ten make up around 4% of the sample. Material: PBMCs. These receptors were obtained from a man in his forties in good health and CMV-seronegative.

This clone was seen a handful of times. This rearrangement joins TRBV25-1 to TRBJ2-7, with 7 nucleotides matching TRBD2. Germline-derived CDR1 and CDR2 are MGHDK and SYGVNS. CDR3 length equals 15 residues. The V segment lost 4 bases and the J segment 3 bases; nucleotides outside the gene matches: 9. The CDR3 DNA reads TGTGCCAGCAGTGCATCACGGGGGGTGAGCTACGAGCAGTACTTC. Its protein product is CASSASRGVSYEQYF.

V and J are TRBV18 and TRBJ1-2; 8 bases match TRBD1. The CDR3 runs to 14 residues. V lost 3 bases and J lost 6; bases outside the gene matches: 6. Germline V gene lookup returns CDR1 KGHSH and CDR2 LQKENI. The CDR3 nucleotides read TGTGCCAGCTCACCGGGACAGGCCCTGGATGGCTACACCTTC. Its translation is CASSPGQALDGYTF.

As regards this clone: One end of the junction does not line up with germline, which may come from a read error. The chain employs TRBV19 and TRBJ2-6; D is possibly TRBD1 (5 bases). This CDR3 contains 15 residues. Germline CDR1 and CDR2: LNHDA and SQIVND (reference sequence). The CDR3 region has the DNA TGTGCCAGTAGGAACACAATCTCTGGGGCCAACGGCCTGACTTTC. Its translation: CASRNTISGANGLTF.

This clone turned up a few times. The CDR3 DNA reads TGTGCCAGCAGCGCAGGGGACGAGGGGGAGCAGTACTTC. Translating gives CASSAGDEGEQYF. V and J are TRBV9 and TRBJ2-5; TRBD1 might be the D (6 bases). The CDR3 has 13 amino acids. CDR1 and CDR2 (germline): SGDLS, YYNGEE. The V gene lost 3 bases and the J gene lost 11 bases, with 17 bases spanning the gap.

V is TRBV6-4 and J is TRBJ2-2; no firm D call. This CDR3 spans 14 amino acids. Germline assignment: CDR1 MRHNA and CDR2 SNTAGT. Trimming pared 7 bases from V and 4 bases from J, leaving 13 bases between. The CDR3 sequence is CASTHLFFTGELFF. The CDR3 DNA follows: TGTGCCAGCACCCACTTGTTCTTCACCGGGGAGCTGTTTTTT.

The chain has TRBV11-3 and TRBJ2-7; a possible D gene is TRBD2 (5 bases). Trimming pared 8 bases from V and 3 bases from J, leaving 11 bases between. The germline CDR1 and CDR2 sequences are SGHNT and YENEEA. The CDR3 spans 12 residues. CDR3 DNA: TGTGCCAGCTCCAGCCGGGACTACGAGCAGTACTTC. Amino acids: CASSSRDYEQYF.

The chain links TRBV20-1 to TRBJ1-2; TRBD1 matches at 7 bases. This CDR3 comprises 11 residues. CDR1 is DFQATT and CDR2 is SNEGSKA in the germline V gene (reference sequence). J was trimmed by 8 bases and V by 3 bases; bases with no gene match: 3. CDR3 bases: TGCAGTGCTAGCAGGGGGGTGGGCTACACCTTC. It specifies CSASRGVGYTF.

This chain connects TRBV19 to TRBJ1-1; no clear D. The germline V gene encodes CDR1 LNHDA and CDR2 SQIVND (reference sequence). The V gene lost 3 bases and the J gene lost 2 bases, with 16 bases spanning the gap. The CDR3 spans 16 residues. The CDR3 is CASSILLTGRNTEAFF. The DNA for the CDR3 is TGTGCCAGTAGTATCCTACTGACGGGTAGAAACACTGAAGCTTTCTTT.

The chain links TRBV27 to TRBJ2-3; 9 bases align to TRBD1. Germline-derived CDR1 and CDR2 are MNHEY and SMNVEV (reference sequence). The ends lost 5 bases at V and 5 bases at J; junction bases unmatched: 8. The CDR3 has 15 amino acids. DNA of the CDR3: TGTGCCAGCAGTGAACAGGGGGCCGGATTAGATACGCAGTATTTT. It encodes CASSEQGAGLDTQYF.

V and J are TRBV7-9 and TRBJ2-7, with TRBD2 matching over 8 bases. J lost 5 bases, V lost 3 bases, and 6 bases had no gene match. The germline CDR1 and CDR2 sequences are SEHNR and FQNEAQ (reference sequence). The length of the CDR3 is 14 residues. The CDR3 coding sequence is TGTGCCAGCAGCTTCGGGGGGGCCGCAAACGAGCAGTACTTC. As protein: CASSFGGAANEQYF. The full variable domain, rest sourced from reference TRBV7-9 and TRBJ2-7, is DTGVSQNPRHKITKRGQNVTFRCDPISEHNRLYWYRQTLGQGPEFLTYFQNEAQLEKSRLLSDRFSAERPKGSFSTLEIQRTEQGDSAMYLCASSFGGAANEQYFGPGTRLTVT.

This chain uses TRBV6-5 with TRBJ1-6; D gene ambiguous. The length of the CDR3 is 13 residues. Trimming took 5 bases from V and 10 from J, leaving 12 bases between them. The germline V gene has CDR1 MNHEY and CDR2 SVGAGI. The CDR3: CASSNLKESPLHF. The CDR3 DNA reads as TGTGCCAGCAGTAATTTAAAGGAGTCACCCCTCCACTTT.

The CDR3 sequence: CASSPSRGYGYTF. In DNA, the CDR3 is TGTGCCAGCAGCCCAAGCCGGGGCTATGGCTACACCTTC. The rearrangement uses TRBV7-2 and TRBJ1-2; D is uncertain. The length of the CDR3 is 13 residues. V lost 5 bases, J lost 4 bases, and 11 bases lay in between. Germline CDR1 SGHTA, CDR2 FQGNSA.